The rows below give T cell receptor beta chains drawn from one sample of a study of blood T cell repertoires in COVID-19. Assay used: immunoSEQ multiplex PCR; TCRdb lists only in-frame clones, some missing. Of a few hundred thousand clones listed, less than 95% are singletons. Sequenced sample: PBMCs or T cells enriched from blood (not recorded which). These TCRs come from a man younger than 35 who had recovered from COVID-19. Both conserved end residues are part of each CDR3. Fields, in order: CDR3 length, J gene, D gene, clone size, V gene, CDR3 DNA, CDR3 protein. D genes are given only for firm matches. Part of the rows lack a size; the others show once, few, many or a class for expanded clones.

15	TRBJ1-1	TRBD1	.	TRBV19	TGTGCCAGTAGGGGGCAGGGGGCTGGTGGCACTGAAGCTTTCTTT	CASRGQGAGGTEAFF
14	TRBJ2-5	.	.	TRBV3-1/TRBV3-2	TGTGCCAGCAGCCAAGATCCGAGAATGGAGACCCAGTACTTC	CASSQDPRMETQYF
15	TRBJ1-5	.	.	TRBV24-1	TGTGCCACCAGTGACTCTACAGGGAGTGGTGAGCCCCAGCATTTT	CATSDSTGSGEPQHF
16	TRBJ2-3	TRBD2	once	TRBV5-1	TGCGCCAGCAGCTTGGGTACTAGCGCAAGCACAGATACGCAGTATTTT	CASSLGTSASTDTQYF
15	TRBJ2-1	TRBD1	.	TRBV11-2	TGTGCCAGCAGCCGACAGGGCGGCACCTACAATGAGCAGTTCTTC	CASSRQGGTYNEQFF
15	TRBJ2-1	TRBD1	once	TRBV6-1	TGTGCCAGCAGTGATTCCGGGACAGGGTTCAATGAGCAGTTCTTC	CASSDSGTGFNEQFF
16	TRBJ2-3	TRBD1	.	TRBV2	TGTGCCAGCAGTGCCCGATTTGGACAGGGGATAGATACGCAGTATTTT	CASSARFGQGIDTQYF
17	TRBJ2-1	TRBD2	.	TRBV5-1	TGCGCCAGCAGCCCTGGACTAGCGGGAGGTTTTGGAAATGAGCAGTTCTTC	CASSPGLAGGFGNEQFF
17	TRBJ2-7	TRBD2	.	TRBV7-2	TGTGCCAGCAGCTTATCCTCCGGACTAGCGGGACCCTACGAGCAGTACTTC	CASSLSSGLAGPYEQYF
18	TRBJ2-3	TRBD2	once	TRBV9	TGTGCCAGCGGCGGATCGCGGGAGGGCCGTCTTGACACAGATACGCAGTATTTT	CASGGSREGRLDTDTQYF
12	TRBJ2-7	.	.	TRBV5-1	TGCGCCAGCAGCTTGAGAGGCCCAGCAGAGTACTTC	CASSLRGPAEYF
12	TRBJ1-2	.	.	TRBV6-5	TGTGCCAGCAGCTCCCCGGGCTATGGCTACACCTTC	CASSSPGYGYTF
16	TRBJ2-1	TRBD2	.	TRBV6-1	TGTGCCAGCAGTGCCCTTGGGGCTAGCGGGAACAATGAGCAGTTCTTC	CASSALGASGNNEQFF
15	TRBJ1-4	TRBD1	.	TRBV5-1	TGCGCCAGCAGCTTATCAGGGGGGCACGGTGAAAAACTGTTTTTT	CASSLSGGHGEKLFF
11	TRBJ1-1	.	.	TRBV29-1	TGCAGCGTTGTCAGAAACACTGAAGCTTTCTTT	CSVVRNTEAFF
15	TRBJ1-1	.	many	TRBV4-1	TGCGCCAGCAGCCAAGTGGGAGGGCTGGCCACTGAAGCTTTCTTT	CASSQVGGLATEAFF
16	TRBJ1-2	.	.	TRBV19	TGTGCCAGTAGTATGAGTGGTCCGGTTATTAACTATGGCTACACCTTC	CASSMSGPVINYGYTF
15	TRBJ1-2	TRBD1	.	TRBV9	TGTGCCAGCAGCGTAGGGGGACAGGGGGGTGCTCGCTACACCTTC	CASSVGGQGGARYTF
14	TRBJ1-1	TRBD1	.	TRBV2	TGTGCCAGCAGTGATCGACTCGGACAGGGTGAAGCTTTCTTT	CASSDRLGQGEAFF
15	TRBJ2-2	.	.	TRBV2	TGTGCCAGCAGTGTCCGGGACACGTACACCGGGGAGCTGTTTTTT	CASSVRDTYTGELFF
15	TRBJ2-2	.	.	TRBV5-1	TGCGCCAGCAGCTTTGGCAGGGGAAACACCGGGGAGCTGTTTTTT	CASSFGRGNTGELFF
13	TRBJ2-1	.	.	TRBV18	TGTGCCAGCTCACCACGACAGGAGAATGAGCAGTTCTTC	CASSPRQENEQFF
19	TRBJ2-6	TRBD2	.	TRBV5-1	TGCGCCAGCAGCAAGGAGGTACTAGCGGGGGGGCTTGGGGCCAACGTCCTGACTTTC	CASSKEVLAGGLGANVLTF
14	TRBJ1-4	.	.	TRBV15	TGTGCCACCTCGGGGAGGGGACCGGGGGAAAAACTGTTTTTT	CATSGRGPGEKLFF
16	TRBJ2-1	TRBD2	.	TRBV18	TGTGCCAGCTCACCAGCCGGGGGGGGCTCCTACAATGAGCAGTTCTTC	CASSPAGGGSYNEQFF
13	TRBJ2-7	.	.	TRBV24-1	TGTGCCACCAACTCGACAGGACACTACGAGCAGTACTTC	CATNSTGHYEQYF
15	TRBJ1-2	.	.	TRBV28	TGTGCCACCCGGCCCGGCTTCACGGGGGGTTATGGCTACACCTTC	CATRPGFTGGYGYTF
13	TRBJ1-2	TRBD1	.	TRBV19	TGTGCCAGTAGTATCCAGGGGGCTTATGGCTACACCTTC	CASSIQGAYGYTF
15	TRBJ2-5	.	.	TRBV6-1	TGTGCCAGCAGTGACAATAATCGGTACCTAGAGACCCAGTACTTC	CASSDNNRYLETQYF
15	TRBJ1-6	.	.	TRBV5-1	TGCGCCAGCAGCTTGGTAGCAGGGGTTAATTCACCCCTCCACTTT	CASSLVAGVNSPLHF
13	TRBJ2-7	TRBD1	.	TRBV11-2	TGTGCCAGCAGCGGACAGGTATCCTACGAGCAGTACTTC	CASSGQVSYEQYF
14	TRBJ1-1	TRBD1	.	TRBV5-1	TGCGCCAGCAGCTGGGGGGACAGGACCACTGAAGCTTTCTTT	CASSWGDRTTEAFF
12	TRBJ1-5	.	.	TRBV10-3	TGTGCCACATCCGGGGGGACTCAGCCCCAGCATTTT	CATSGGTQPQHF
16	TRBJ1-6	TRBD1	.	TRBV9	TGTGCCAGCAGCGCGAGCCGGGACAGGGGTACTTCACCCCTCCACTTT	CASSASRDRGTSPLHF
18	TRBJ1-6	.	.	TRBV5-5	TGTGCCAGCAGCGGCGGGCTCCTGTCGTTTTCCTATAATTCACCCCTCCACTTT	CASSGGLLSFSYNSPLHF
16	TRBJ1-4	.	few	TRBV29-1	TGCAGCGTTGAAGATCCAGCAGGGCGTCTTAATGAAAAACTGTTTTTT	CSVEDPAGRLNEKLFF
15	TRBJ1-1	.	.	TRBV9	TGTGCCAGCAGCGTAGTGGGGACTGAGAACACTGAAGCTTTCTTT	CASSVVGTENTEAFF
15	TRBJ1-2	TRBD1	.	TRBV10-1	TGCGCCAGCAGAAGACAGGGGGAGGATAGGTATGGCTACACCTTC	CASRRQGEDRYGYTF
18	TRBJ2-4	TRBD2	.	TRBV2	TGTGCCAGCAAGTGGGAGGGGCTAGCTCGGTCGGCCAAAAACATTCAGTACTTC	CASKWEGLARSAKNIQYF
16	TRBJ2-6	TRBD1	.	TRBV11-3	TGTGCCAGCAGCGCCGGACAGGGCTCTGGGGCCAACGTCCTGACTTTC	CASSAGQGSGANVLTF
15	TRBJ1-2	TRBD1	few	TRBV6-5	TGTGCCAGCAGATTGACAGGGCGAGGGAACTATGGCTACACCTTC	CASRLTGRGNYGYTF
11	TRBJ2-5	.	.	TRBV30	TGTGCCTGGAGTGACGAGGAGACCCAGTACTTC	CAWSDEETQYF
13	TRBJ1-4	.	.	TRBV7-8	TGTGCCAGCAGCGAGCAGGGGAACGAAAAACTGTTTTTT	CASSEQGNEKLFF
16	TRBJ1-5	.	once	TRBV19	TGTGCCAGTAGTATAAAGGGCGCCAGGGCCAATCAGCCCCAGCATTTT	CASSIKGARANQPQHF
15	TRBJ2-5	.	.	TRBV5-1	TGCGCCAGCAGCTCCAGGGGGGCAGGTGAAGAGACCCAGTACTTC	CASSSRGAGEETQYF
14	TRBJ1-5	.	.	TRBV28	TGTGCCAGCAGTTTAGTACAATCCAATCAGCCCCAGCATTTT	CASSLVQSNQPQHF
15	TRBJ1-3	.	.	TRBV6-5	TGTGCCAGCAGTTACTCGGGGGGTGTCGGAAACACCATATATTTT	CASSYSGGVGNTIYF
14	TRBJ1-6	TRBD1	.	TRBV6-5	TGTGCCAGCAGTTATAATACAGGGGAGGCACCCCTCCACTTT	CASSYNTGEAPLHF
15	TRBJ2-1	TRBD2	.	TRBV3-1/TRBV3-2	TGTGCCAGCAGCCAAGGCCTAGCGGGGACCGATGAGCAGTTCTTC	CASSQGLAGTDEQFF